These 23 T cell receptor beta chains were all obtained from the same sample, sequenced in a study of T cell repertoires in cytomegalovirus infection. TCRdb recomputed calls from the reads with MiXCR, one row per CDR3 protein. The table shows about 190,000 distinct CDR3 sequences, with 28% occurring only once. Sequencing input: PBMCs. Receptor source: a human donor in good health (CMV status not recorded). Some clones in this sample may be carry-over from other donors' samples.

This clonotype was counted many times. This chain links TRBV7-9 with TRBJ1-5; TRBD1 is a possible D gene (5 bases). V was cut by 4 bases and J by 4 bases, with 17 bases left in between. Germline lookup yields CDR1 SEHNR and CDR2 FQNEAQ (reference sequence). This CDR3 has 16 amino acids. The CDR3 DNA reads TGTGCCAGCAGCTCCTGGGCCGGGACGGATAATCAGCCCCAGCATTTT. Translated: CASSSWAGTDNQPQHF.

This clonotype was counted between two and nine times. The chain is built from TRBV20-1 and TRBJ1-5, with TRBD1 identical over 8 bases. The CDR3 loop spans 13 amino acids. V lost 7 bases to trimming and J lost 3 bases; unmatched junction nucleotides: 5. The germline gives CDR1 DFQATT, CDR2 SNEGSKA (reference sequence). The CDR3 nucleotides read TGCAGTGTCAGGACAGGGAACAATCAGCCCCAGCATTTT. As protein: CSVRTGNNQPQHF.

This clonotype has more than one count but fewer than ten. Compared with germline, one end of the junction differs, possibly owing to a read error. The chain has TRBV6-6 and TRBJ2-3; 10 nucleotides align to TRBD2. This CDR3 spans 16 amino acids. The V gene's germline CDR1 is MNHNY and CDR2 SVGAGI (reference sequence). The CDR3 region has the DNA TGTGCCATCCCAGCAAGTGTAGCGGGGGGCACAGATGCGCAGTATTTT. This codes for CAIPASVAGGTDAQYF.

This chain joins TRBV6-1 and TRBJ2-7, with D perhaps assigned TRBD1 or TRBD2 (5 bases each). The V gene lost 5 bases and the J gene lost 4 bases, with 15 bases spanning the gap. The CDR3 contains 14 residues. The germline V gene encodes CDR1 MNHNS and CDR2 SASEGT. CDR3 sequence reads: CASSTGTLVYEQYF. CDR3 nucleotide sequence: TGTGCCAGCAGTACCGGGACCCTGGTTTACGAGCAGTACTTC.

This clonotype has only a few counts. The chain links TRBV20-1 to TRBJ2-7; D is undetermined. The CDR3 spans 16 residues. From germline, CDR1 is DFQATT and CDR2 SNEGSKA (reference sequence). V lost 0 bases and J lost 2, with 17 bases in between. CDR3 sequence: CSARDSQNSGAYEQYF. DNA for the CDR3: TGCAGTGCTAGAGACTCCCAGAACAGTGGGGCCTACGAGCAGTACTTC.

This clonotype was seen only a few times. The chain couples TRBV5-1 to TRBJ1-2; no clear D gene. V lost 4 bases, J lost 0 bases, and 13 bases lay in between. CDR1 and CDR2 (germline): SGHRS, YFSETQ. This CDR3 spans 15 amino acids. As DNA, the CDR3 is TGCGCCAGCAGCCCGGCGGTTGAATCTAACTATGGCTACACCTTC. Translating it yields CASSPAVESNYGYTF.

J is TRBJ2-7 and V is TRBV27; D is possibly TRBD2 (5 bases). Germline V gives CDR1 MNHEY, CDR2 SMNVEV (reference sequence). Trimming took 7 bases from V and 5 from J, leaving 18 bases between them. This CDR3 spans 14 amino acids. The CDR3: CASTGQRAGDEQYF. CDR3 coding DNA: TGTGCCAGCACCGGGCAGCGCGCGGGCGACGAGCAGTACTTC.

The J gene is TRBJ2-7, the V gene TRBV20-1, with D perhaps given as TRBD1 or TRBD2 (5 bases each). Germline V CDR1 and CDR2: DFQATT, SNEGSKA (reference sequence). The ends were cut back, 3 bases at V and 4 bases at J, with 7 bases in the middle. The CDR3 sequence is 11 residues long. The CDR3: CSARGEYEQYF. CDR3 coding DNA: TGCAGTGCTAGGGGGGAATACGAGCAGTACTTC.

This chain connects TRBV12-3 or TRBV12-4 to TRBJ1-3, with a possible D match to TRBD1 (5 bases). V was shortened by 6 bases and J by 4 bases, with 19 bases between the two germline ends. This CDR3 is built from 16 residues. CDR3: CASSPNGGLSGNTIYF. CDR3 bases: TGTGCCAGCAGCCCTAATGGGGGATTGAGCGGAAACACCATATATTTT.

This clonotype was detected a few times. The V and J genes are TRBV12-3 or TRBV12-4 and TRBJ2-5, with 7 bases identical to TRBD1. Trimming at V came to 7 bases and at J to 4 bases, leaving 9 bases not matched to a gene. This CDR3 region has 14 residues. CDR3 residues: CASTLTGARETQYF. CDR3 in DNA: TGTGCCAGCACTCTAACAGGGGCCCGAGAGACCCAGTACTTC.

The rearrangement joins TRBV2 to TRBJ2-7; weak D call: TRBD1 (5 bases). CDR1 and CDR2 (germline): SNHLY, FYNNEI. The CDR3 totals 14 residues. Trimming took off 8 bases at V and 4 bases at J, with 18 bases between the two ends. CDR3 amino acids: CASRPGRVSYEQYF. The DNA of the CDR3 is TGTGCCAGCCGACCGGGCAGGGTGTCGTACGAGCAGTACTTC.

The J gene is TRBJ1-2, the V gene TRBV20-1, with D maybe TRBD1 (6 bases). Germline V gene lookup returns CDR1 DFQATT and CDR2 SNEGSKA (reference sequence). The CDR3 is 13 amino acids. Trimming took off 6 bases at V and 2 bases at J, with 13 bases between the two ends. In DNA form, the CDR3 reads TGCAGTGCAAGAACAGGGACCAACTATGGCTACACCTTC. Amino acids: CSARTGTNYGYTF.

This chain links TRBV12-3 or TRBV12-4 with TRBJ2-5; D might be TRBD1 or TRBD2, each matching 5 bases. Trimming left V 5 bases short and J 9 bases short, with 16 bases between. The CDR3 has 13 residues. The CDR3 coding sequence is TGTGCCAGCAGTCGGGACGGCGGCTTGGCCCAGTACTTC. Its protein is CASSRDGGLAQYF.

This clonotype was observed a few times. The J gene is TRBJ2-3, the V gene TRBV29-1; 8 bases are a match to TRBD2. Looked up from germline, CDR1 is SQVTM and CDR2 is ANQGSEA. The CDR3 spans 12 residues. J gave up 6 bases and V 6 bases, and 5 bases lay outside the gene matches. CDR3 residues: CSVAGLGDTQYF. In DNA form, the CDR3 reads TGCAGCGTAGCGGGACTAGGGGATACGCAGTATTTT.

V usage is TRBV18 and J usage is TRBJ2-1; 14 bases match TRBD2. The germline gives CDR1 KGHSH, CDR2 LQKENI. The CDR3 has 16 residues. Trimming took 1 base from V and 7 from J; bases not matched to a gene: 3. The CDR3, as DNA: TGTGCCAGCTCACCACAGAGACTAGCGGGGGGGAATGAGCAGTTCTTC. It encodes CASSPQRLAGGNEQFF.

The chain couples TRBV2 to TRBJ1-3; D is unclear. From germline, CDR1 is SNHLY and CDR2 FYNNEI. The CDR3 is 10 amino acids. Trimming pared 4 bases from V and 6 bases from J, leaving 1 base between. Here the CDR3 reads CASSVNTIYF. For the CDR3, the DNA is TGTGCCAGCAGTGTAAACACCATATATTTT. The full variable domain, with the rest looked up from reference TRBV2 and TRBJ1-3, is EPEVTQTPSHQVTQMGQEVILRCVPISNHLYFYWYRQILGQKVEFLVSFYNNEISEKSEIFDDQFSVERPDGSNFTLKIRSTKLEDSAMYFCASSVNTIYFGEGSWLTVV.

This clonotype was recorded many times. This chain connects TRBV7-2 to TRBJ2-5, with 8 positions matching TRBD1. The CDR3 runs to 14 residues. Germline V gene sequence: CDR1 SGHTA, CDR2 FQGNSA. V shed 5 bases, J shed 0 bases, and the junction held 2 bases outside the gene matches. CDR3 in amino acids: CASSLQGDQETQYF. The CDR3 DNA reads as TGTGCCAGCAGCCTACAGGGGGACCAAGAGACCCAGTACTTC.

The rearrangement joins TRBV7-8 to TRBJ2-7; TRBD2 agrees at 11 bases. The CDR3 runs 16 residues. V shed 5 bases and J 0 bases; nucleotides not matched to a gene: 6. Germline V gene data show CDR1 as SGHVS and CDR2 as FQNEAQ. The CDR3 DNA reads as TGTGCCAGCAGCGGGGGGGGACTAGCGGACTCCTACGAGCAGTACTTC. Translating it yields CASSGGGLADSYEQYF.

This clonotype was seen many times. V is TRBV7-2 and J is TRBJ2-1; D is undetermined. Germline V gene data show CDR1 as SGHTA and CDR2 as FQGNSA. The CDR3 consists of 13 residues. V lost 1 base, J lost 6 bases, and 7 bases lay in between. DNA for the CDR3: TGTGCCAGCAGCTTAGTTGGTGGCAATGAGCAGTTCTTC. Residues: CASSLVGGNEQFF.

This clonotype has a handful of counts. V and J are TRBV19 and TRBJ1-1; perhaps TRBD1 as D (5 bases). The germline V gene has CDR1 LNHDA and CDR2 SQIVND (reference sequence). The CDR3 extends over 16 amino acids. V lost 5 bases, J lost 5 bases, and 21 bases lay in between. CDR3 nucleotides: TGTGCCAGTAGTCCCCTTACTCGAGGGGCGAGGACTGAAGCTTTCTTT. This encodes CASSPLTRGARTEAFF. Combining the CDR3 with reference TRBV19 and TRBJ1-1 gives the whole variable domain DGGITQSPKYLFRKEGQNVTLSCEQNLNHDAMYWYRQDPGQGLRLIYYSQIVNDFQKGDIAEGYSVSREKKESFPLTVTSAQKNPTAFYLCASSPLTRGARTEAFFGQGTRLTVV.

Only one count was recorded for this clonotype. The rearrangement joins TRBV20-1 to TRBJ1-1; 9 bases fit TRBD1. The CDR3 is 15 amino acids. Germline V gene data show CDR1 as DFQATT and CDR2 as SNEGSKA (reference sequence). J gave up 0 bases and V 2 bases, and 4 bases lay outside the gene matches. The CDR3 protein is CSARQQGALNTEAFF. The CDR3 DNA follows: TGCAGTGCTAGACAACAGGGGGCCTTGAACACTGAAGCTTTCTTT.

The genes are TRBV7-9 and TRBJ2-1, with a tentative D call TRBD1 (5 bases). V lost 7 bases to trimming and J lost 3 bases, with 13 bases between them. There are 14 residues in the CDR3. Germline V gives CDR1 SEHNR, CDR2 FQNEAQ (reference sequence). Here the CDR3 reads CASKGTGLYNEQFF. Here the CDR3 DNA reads TGTGCCAGCAAGGGAACAGGCCTCTACAATGAGCAGTTCTTC.

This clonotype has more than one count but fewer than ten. The CDR3 nucleotides read TGTGCCAGCAGCTTAGAGGGGTTACCCTTGAGGTTCTTC. Translating it yields CASSLEGLPLRFF. This chain uses TRBV7-2 with TRBJ2-1; D might be TRBD1 (5 bases). V lost 1 base to trimming and J lost 15 bases, with 16 bases between them. Germline V gene lookup returns CDR1 SGHTA and CDR2 FQGNSA. This CDR3 spans 13 amino acids.